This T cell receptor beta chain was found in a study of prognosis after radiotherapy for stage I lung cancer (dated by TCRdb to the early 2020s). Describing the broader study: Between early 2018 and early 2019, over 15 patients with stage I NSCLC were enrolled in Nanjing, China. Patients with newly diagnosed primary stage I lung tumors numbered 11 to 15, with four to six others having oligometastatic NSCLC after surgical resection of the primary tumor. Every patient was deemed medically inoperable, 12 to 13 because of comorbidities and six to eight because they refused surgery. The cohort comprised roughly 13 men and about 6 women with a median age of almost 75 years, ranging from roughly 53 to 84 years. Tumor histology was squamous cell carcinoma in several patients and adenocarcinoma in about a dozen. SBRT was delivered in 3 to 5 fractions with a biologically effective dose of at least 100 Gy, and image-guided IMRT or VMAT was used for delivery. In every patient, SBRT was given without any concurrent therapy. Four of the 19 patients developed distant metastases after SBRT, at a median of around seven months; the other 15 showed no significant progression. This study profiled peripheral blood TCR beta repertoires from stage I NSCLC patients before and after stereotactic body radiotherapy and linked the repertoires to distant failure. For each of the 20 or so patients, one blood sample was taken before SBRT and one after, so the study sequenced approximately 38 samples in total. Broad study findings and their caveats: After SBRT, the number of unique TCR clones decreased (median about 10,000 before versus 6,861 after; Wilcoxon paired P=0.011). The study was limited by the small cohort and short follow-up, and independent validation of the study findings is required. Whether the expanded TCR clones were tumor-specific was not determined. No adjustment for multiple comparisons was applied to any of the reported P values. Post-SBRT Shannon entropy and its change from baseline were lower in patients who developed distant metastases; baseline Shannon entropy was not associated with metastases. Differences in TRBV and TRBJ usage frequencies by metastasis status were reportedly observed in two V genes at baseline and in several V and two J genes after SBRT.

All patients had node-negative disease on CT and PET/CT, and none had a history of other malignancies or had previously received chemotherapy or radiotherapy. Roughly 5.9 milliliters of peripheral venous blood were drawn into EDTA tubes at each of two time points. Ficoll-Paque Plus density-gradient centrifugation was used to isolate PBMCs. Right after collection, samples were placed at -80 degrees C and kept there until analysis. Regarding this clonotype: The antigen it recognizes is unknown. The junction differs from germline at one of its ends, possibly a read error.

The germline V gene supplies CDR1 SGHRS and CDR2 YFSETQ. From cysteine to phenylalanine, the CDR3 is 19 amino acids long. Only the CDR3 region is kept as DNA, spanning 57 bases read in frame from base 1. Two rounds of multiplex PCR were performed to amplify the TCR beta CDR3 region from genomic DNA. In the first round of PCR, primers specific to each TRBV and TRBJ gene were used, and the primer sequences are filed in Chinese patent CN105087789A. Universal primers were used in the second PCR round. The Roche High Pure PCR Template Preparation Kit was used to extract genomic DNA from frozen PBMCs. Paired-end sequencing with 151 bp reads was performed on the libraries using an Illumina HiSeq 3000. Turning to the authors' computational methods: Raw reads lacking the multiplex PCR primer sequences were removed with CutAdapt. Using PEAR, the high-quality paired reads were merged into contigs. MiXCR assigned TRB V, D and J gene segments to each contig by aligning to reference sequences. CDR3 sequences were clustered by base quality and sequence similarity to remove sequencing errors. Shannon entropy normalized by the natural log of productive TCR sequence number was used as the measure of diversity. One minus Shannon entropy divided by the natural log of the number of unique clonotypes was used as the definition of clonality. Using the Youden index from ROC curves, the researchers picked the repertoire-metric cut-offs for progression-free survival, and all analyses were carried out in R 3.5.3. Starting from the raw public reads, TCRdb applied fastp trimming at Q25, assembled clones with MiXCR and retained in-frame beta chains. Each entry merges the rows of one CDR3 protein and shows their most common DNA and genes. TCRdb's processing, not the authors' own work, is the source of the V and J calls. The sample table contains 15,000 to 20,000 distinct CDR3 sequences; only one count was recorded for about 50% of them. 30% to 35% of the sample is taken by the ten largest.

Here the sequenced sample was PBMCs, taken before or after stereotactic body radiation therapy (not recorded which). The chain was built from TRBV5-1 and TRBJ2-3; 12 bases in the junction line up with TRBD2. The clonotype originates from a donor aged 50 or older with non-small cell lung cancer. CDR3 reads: CASSLISSGRADSTDTQYF. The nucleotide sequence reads TGCGCCAGCAGCTTGATTTCTAGCGGGAGGGCCGATAGCACAGATACTCAGTATTTT.